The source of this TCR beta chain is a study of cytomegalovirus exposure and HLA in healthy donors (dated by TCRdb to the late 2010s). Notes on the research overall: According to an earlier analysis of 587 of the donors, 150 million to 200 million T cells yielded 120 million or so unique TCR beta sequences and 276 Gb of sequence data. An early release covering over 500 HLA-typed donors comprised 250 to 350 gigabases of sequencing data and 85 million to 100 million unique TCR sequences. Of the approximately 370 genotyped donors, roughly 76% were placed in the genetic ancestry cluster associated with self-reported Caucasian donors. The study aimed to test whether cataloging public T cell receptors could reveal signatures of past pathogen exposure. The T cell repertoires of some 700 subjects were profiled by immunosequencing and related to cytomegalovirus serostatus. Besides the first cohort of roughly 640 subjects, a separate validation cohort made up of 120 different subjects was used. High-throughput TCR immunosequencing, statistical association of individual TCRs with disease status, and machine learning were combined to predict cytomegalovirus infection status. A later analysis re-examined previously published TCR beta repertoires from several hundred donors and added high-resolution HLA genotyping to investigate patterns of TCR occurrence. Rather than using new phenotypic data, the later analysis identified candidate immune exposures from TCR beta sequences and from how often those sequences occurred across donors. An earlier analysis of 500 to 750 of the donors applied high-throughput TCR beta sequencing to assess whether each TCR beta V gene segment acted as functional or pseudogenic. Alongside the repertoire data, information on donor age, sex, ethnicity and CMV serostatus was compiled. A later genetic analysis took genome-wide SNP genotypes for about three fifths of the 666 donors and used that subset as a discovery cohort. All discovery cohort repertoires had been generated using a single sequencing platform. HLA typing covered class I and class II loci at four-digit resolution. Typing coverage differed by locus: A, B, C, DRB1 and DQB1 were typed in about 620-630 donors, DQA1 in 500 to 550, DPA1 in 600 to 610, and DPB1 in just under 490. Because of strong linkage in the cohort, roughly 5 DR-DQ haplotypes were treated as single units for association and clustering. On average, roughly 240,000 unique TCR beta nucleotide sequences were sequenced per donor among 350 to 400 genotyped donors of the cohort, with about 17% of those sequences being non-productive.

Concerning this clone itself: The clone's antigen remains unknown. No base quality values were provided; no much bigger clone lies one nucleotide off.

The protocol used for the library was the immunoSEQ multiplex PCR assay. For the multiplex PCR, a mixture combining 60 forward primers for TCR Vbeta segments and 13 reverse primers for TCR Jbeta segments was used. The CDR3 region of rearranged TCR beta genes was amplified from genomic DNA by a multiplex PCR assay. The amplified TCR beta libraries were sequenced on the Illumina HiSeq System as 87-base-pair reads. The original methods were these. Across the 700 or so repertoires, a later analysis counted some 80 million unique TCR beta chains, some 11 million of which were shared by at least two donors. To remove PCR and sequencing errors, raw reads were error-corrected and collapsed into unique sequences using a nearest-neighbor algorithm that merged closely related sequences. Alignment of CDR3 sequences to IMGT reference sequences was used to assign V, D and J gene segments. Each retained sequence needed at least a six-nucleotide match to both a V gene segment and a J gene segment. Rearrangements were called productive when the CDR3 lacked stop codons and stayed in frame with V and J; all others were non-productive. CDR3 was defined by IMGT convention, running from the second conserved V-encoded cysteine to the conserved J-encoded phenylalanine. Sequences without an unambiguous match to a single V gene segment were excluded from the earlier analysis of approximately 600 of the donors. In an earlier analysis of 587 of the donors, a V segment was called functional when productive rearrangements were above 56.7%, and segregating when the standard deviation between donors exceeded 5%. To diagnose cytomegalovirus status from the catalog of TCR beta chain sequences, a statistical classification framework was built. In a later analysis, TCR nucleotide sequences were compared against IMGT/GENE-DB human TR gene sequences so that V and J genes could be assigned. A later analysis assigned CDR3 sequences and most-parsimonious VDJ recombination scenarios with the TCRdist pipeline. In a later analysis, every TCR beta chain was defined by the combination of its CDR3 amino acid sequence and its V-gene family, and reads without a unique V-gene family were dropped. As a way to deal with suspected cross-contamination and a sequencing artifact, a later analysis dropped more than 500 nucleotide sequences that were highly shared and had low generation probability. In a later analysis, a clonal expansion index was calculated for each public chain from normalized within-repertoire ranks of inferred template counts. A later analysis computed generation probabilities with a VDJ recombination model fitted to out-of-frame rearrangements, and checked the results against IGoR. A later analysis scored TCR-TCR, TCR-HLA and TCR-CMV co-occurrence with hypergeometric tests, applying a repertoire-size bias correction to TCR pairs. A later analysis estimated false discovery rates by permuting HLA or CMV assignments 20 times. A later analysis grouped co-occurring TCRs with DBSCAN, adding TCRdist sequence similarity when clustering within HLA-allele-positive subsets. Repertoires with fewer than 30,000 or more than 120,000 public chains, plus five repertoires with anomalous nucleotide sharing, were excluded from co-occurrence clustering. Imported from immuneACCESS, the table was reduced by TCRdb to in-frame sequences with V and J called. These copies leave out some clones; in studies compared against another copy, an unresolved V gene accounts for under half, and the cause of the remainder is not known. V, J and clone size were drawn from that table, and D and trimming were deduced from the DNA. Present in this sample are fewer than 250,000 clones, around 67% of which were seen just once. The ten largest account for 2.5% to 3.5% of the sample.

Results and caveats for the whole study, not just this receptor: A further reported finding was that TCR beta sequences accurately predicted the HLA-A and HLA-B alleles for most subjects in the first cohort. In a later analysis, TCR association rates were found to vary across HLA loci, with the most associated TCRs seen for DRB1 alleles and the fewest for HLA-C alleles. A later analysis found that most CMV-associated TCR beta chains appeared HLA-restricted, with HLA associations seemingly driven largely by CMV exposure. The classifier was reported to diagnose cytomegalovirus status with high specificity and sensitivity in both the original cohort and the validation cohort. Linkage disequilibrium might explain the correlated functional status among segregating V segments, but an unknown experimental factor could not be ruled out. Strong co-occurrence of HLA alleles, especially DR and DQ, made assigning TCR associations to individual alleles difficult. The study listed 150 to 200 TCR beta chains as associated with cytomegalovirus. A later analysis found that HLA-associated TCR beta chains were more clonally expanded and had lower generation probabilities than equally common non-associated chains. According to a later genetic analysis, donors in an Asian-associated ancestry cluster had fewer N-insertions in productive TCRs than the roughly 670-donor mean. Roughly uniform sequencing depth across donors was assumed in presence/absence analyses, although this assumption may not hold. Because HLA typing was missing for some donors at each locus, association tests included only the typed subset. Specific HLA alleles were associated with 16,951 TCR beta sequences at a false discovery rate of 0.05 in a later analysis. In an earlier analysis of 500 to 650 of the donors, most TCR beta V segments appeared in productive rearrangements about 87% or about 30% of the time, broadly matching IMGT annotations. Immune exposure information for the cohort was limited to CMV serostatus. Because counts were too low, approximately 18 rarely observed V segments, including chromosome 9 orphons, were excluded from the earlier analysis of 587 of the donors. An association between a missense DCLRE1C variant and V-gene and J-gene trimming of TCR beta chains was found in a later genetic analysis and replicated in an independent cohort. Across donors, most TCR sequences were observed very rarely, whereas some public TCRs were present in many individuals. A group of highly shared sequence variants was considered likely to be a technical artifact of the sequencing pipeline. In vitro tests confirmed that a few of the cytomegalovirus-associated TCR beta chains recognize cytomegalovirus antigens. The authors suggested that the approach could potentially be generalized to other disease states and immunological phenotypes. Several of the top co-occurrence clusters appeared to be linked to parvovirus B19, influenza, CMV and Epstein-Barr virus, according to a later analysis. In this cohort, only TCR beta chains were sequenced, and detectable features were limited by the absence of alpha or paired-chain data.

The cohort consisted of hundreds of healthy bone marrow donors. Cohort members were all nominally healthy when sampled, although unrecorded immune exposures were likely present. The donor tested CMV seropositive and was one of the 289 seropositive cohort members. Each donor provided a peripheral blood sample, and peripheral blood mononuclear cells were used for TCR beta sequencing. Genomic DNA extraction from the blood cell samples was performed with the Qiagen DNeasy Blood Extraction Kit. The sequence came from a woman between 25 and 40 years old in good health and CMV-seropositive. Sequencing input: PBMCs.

In nucleotides, the sequence is TGCGCCAGCAGCCAATCCGAAGGGACAGCGTCCTACGAGCAGTACTTC. Its amino acids are CASSQSEGTASYEQYF. This chain is built from TRBV4-1 and TRBJ2-7; 7 middle bases align to TRBD1. From a lookup of the germline V gene, CDR1 and CDR2 are MGHRA and YSYEKL. The CDR3, from cysteine to phenylalanine, totals 16 residues. The only DNA kept is the CDR3, 48 bases in frame from the first base. The germline V and J ends show losses of 2 bases and 1 base respectively, and no gene match explains 8 bases of the junction.